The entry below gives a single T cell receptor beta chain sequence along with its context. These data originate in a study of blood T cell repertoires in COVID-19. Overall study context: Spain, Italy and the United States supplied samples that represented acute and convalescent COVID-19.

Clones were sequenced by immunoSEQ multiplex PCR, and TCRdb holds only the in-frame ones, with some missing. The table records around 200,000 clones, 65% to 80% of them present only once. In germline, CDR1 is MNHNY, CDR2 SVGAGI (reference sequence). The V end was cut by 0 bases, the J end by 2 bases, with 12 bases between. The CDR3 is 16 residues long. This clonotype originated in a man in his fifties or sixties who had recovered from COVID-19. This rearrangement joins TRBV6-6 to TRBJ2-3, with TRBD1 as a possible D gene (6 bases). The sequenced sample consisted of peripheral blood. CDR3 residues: CASSYSRTEPTDTQYF. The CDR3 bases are TGTGCCAGCAGTTACTCGAGGACAGAGCCCACAGATACGCAGTATTTT.